The rows below give T cell receptor beta chains drawn from one sample of a study of beta chain features in type 1 diabetes. This table comes from immunoSEQ multiplex PCR, and its TCRdb copy is limited to in-frame clones, with some not included. The table lists around 290,000 clones, about 8.5% of them singletons, with roughly 1% in the top ten. Sequencing was carried out using central memory CD4+ T cells from blood. These receptors all stem from a woman aged 18-29 years in good health. Each CDR3 is given with its conserved first and last residue. Fields, in order: J gene, D gene, V gene, clone size, CDR3 DNA, CDR3 protein. D genes are given only for firm matches. Expanded clones are given a class, and other clones once, few, many or no size at all.

J gene: TRBJ1-4; D gene: TRBD1; V gene: TRBV29-1; clone size: -; CDR3 DNA: TGCAGCGTTGGGGGACAGGGGCCTGGAAAACTGTTTTTT; CDR3 protein: CSVGGQGPGKLFF
J gene: TRBJ1-6; D gene: -; V gene: TRBV5-4; clone size: few; CDR3 DNA: TGTGCCAGCAGCAGGGACATTGGGGTTTCACCCCTCCACTTT; CDR3 protein: CASSRDIGVSPLHF
J gene: TRBJ2-1; D gene: TRBD2; V gene: TRBV9; clone size: -; CDR3 DNA: TGTGCCAGCAGCGTAGGGGGGACTAGCGGGAGTCTTAATGAGCAGTTCTTC; CDR3 protein: CASSVGGTSGSLNEQFF
J gene: TRBJ2-6; D gene: -; V gene: TRBV4-2; clone size: few; CDR3 DNA: TGTGCCAGCAGCCAAGCCAAATTTTCTGGGGCCAACGTCCTGACTTTC; CDR3 protein: CASSQAKFSGANVLTF
J gene: TRBJ1-6; D gene: TRBD1; V gene: TRBV7-2; clone size: many; CDR3 DNA: TGTGCCAGCAGCCGCGACAGGGGGCAATCACCCCTCCACTTT; CDR3 protein: CASSRDRGQSPLHF
J gene: TRBJ2-1; D gene: -; V gene: TRBV5-4; clone size: -; CDR3 DNA: TGTGCCAGCAGCAGTAACAGGAACTCCTACAATGAGCAGTTCTTC; CDR3 protein: CASSSNRNSYNEQFF
J gene: TRBJ1-1; D gene: TRBD1; V gene: TRBV19; clone size: -; CDR3 DNA: TGTGCCAGTAGCCGCAGGGGGCGTGACACTGAAGCTTTCTTT; CDR3 protein: CASSRRGRDTEAFF
J gene: TRBJ1-2; D gene: -; V gene: TRBV2; clone size: many; CDR3 DNA: TGTGCCAGCAGTGCGCAGCTAAACTATGGCTACACCTTC; CDR3 protein: CASSAQLNYGYTF
J gene: TRBJ1-1; D gene: -; V gene: TRBV5-1; clone size: few; CDR3 DNA: TGCGCCAGCAGCTTGGGGACAGCGAAAAGCACTGAAGCTTTCTTT; CDR3 protein: CASSLGTAKSTEAFF
J gene: TRBJ1-1; D gene: -; V gene: TRBV7-2; clone size: -; CDR3 DNA: TGTGCCAGCAGCTTATACAACACTGAAGCTTTCTTT; CDR3 protein: CASSLYNTEAFF
J gene: TRBJ2-1; D gene: -; V gene: TRBV2; clone size: -; CDR3 DNA: TGTGCCAGCAGCCAATACAATGAGCAGTTCTTC; CDR3 protein: CASSQYNEQFF
J gene: TRBJ1-4; D gene: -; V gene: TRBV29-1; clone size: many; CDR3 DNA: TGCAGCGTCGCCGCCGGGACGCCCAATGAAAAACTGTTTTTT; CDR3 protein: CSVAAGTPNEKLFF
J gene: TRBJ1-1; D gene: TRBD1; V gene: TRBV6-1; clone size: -; CDR3 DNA: TGTGCCAGTATAGGGGGCTCGCGGTCTATCGCTGAAGCTTTCTTT; CDR3 protein: CASIGGSRSIAEAFF
J gene: TRBJ2-6; D gene: -; V gene: TRBV10-3; clone size: many; CDR3 DNA: TGTGCCACCGGACGGGGCTCTGGGGCCAACGTCCTGACTTTC; CDR3 protein: CATGRGSGANVLTF
J gene: TRBJ2-2; D gene: -; V gene: TRBV4-1; clone size: few; CDR3 DNA: TGCGCCAGCAGCCAGGAAGATCTACGTGGCACCGGGGAGCTGTTTTTT; CDR3 protein: CASSQEDLRGTGELFF
J gene: TRBJ2-2; D gene: -; V gene: TRBV5-1; clone size: few; CDR3 DNA: TGCGCCAGCAGCTTGGAGGGGATAGACGGGGAGCTGTTTTTT; CDR3 protein: CASSLEGIDGELFF
J gene: TRBJ2-1; D gene: -; V gene: TRBV29-1; clone size: -; CDR3 DNA: TGCAGCGTTGAAGGGGAAAGTGGTCGCAGACCGAAATACAATGAGCAGTTCTTC; CDR3 protein: CSVEGESGRRPKYNEQFF
J gene: TRBJ2-3; D gene: -; V gene: TRBV18; clone size: few; CDR3 DNA: TGTGCCAGCTCACCGGGAGTAGGCACAGATACGCAGTATTTT; CDR3 protein: CASSPGVGTDTQYF
J gene: TRBJ2-5; D gene: -; V gene: TRBV6-5; clone size: few; CDR3 DNA: TGTGCCAGCAGTCTACCAGGGGAAGAGACCCAGTACTTC; CDR3 protein: CASSLPGEETQYF
J gene: TRBJ2-7; D gene: -; V gene: TRBV7-9; clone size: many; CDR3 DNA: TGTGCCAGCAGCCGTCAGGGGAGTACCTACGAGCAGTACTTC; CDR3 protein: CASSRQGSTYEQYF
J gene: TRBJ2-5; D gene: -; V gene: TRBV29-1; clone size: -; CDR3 DNA: TGCAGCGTTGGGGGGGTAGCGTCGGGAGAGACCCAGTACTTC; CDR3 protein: CSVGGVASGETQYF
J gene: TRBJ1-5; D gene: -; V gene: TRBV28; clone size: -; CDR3 DNA: TGTGCCAGCAGTTCCGGACATAGCAATCAGCCCCAGCATTTT; CDR3 protein: CASSSGHSNQPQHF
J gene: TRBJ2-3; D gene: -; V gene: TRBV11-2; clone size: many; CDR3 DNA: TGTGCCAGCAGCTTACGGGGGAGACAGGGACCCACAGATACGCAGTATTTT; CDR3 protein: CASSLRGRQGPTDTQYF
J gene: TRBJ2-2; D gene: -; V gene: TRBV7-9; clone size: -; CDR3 DNA: TGTGCCAGCAGCTTAAAGGGAAAGGGCCGGGTCACCGGGGAGCTGTTTTTT; CDR3 protein: CASSLKGKGRVTGELFF